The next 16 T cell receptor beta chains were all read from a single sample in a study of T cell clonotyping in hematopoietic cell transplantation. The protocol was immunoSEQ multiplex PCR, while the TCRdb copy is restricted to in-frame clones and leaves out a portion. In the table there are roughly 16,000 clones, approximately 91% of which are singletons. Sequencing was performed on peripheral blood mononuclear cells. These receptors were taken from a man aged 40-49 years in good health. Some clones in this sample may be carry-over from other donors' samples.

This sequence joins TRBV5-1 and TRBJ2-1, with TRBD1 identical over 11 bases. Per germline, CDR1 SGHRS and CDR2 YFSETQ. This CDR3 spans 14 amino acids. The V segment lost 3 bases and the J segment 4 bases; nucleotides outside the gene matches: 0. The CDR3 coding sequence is TGCGCCAGCAGCTGGGACAGGGGGTACAATGAGCAGTTCTTC. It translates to CASSWDRGYNEQFF.

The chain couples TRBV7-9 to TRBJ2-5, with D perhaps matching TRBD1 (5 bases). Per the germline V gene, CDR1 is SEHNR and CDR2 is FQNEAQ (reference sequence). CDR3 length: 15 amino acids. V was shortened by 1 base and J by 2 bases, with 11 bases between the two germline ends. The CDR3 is CASSLVGADQETQYF. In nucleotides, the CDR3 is TGTGCCAGCAGCTTAGTAGGGGCAGATCAAGAGACCCAGTACTTC. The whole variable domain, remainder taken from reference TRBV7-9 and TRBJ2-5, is DTGVSQNPRHKITKRGQNVTFRCDPISEHNRLYWYRQTLGQGPEFLTYFQNEAQLEKSRLLSDRFSAERPKGSFSTLEIQRTEQGDSAMYLCASSLVGADQETQYFGPGTRLLVL.

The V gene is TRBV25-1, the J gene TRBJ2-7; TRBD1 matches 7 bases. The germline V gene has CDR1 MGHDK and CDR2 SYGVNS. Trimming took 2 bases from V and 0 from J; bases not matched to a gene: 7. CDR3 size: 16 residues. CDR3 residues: CASSETRGISSYEQYF. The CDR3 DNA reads TGTGCCAGCAGTGAAACCAGGGGGATCAGCTCCTACGAGCAGTACTTC.

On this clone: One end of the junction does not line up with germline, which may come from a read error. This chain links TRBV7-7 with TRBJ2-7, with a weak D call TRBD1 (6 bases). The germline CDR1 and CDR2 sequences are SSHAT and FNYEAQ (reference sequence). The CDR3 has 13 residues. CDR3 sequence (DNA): TGTGCTAGCAGTCGTATGCAGGGGTACGAGCAGTACTTC. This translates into CASSRMQGYEQYF.

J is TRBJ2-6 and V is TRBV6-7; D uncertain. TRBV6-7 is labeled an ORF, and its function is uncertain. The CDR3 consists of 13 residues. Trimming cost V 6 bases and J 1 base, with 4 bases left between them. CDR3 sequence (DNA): TGTGCCAGCAGCGAGTCTGGGGCCAACGTCCTGACTTTC. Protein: CASSESGANVLTF.

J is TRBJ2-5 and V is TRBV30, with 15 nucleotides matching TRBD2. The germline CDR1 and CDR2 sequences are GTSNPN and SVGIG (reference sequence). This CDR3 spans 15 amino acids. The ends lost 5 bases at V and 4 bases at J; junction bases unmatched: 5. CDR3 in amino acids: CAWGPGLAGGETQYF. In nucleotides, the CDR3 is TGTGCCTGGGGACCGGGACTAGCGGGAGGAGAGACCCAGTACTTC.

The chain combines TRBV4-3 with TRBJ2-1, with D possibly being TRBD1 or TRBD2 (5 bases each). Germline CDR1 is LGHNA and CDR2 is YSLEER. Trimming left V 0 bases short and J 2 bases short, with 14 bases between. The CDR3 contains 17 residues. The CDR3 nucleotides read TGCGCCAGCAGCCAAGACGGGGCCAGCATGGCCTACAATGAGCAGTTCTTC. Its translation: CASSQDGASMAYNEQFF.

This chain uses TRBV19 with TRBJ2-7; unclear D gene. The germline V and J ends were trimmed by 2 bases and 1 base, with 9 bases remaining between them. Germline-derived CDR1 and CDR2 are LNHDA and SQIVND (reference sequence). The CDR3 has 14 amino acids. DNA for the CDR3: TGTGCCAGTAGTATAAGGGTGGATTCCTACGAGCAGTACTTC. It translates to CASSIRVDSYEQYF.

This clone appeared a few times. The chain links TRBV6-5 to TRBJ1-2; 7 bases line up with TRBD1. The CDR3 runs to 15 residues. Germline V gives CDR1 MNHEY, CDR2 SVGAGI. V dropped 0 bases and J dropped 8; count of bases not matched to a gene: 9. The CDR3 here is CASSYSTGASQGYTF. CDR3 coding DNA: TGTGCCAGCAGTTACTCAACAGGGGCAAGCCAAGGCTACACCTTC.

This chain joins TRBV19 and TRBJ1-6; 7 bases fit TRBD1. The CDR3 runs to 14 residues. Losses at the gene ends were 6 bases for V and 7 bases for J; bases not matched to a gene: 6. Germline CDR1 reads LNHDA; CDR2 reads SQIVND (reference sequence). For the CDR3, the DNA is TGTGCCAGTAGATCCCGGGACAGCAATTCACCCCTCCACTTT. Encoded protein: CASRSRDSNSPLHF.

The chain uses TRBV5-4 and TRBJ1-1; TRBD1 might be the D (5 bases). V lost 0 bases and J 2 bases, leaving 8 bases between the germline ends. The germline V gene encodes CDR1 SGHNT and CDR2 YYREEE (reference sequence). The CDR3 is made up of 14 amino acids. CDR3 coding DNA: TGTGCCAGCAGCTTGGTGGGGGTCAACACTGAAGCTTTCTTT. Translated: CASSLVGVNTEAFF.

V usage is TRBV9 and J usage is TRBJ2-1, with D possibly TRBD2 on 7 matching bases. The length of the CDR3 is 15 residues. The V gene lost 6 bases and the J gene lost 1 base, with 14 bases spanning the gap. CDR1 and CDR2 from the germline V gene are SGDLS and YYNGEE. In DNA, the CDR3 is TGTGCCAGCACAGAAGGGGGGGTATCCTACAATGAGCAGTTCTTC. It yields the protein CASTEGGVSYNEQFF. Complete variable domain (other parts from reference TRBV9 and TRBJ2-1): DSGVTQTPKHLITATGQRVTLRCSPRSGDLSVYWYQQSLDQGLQFLIQYYNGEERAKGNILERFSAQQFPDLHSELNLSSLELGDSALYFCASTEGGVSYNEQFFGPGTRLTVL.

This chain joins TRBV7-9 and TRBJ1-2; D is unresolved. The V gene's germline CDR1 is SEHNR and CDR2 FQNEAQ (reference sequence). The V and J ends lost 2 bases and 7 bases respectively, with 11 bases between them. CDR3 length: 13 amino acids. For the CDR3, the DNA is TGTGCCAGCAGCTTATCTCAGTCGTCTGGCTACACCTTC. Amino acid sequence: CASSLSQSSGYTF.

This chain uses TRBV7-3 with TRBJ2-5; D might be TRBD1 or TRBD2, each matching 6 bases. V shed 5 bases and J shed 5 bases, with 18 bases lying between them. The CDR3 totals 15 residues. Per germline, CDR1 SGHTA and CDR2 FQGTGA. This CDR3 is CASSPGDNPTETQYF. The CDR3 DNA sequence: TGTGCCAGCAGCCCGGGGGACAACCCCACCGAGACCCAGTACTTC. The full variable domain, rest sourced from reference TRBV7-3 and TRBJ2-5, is GAGVSQTPSNKVTEKGKYVELRCDPISGHTALYWYRQSLGQGPEFLIYFQGTGAADDSGLPNDRFFAVRPEGSVSTLKIQRTERGDSAVYLCASSPGDNPTETQYFGPGTRLLVL.

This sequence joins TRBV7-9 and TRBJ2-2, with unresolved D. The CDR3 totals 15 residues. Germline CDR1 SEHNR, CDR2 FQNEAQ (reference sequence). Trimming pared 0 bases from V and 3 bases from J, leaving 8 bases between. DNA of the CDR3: TGTGCCAGCAGCTTAGCGGGTGGATACACCGGGGAGCTGTTTTTT. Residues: CASSLAGGYTGELFF.

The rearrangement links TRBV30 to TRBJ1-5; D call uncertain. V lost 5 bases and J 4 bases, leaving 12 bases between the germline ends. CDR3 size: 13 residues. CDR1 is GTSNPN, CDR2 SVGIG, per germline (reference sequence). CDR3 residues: CAWQADANQPQHF. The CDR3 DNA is TGTGCCTGGCAGGCGGACGCTAATCAGCCCCAGCATTTT.